The 22 T cell receptor beta chains presented below share a single source sample, sequenced in a study of blood T cell repertoires in COVID-19. Repertoires were generated with immunoSEQ multiplex PCR, while TCRdb's copy carries only in-frame clones and drops some. This repertoire shows about 190,000 clones, around 79% found once; its top ten account for roughly 14%. The sample was peripheral blood. Receptors were obtained from a man aged 50-60 years who had recovered from COVID-19.

The V call is TRBV11-2, the J call TRBJ2-7; 9 bases map to TRBD1. The junction had 13 bases not matched to a gene; V was cut back by 2 bases and J by 5 bases. The length of the CDR3 is 17 residues. CDR1 SGHAT and CDR2 FQNNGV come from the germline V gene. The CDR3 nucleotides read TGTGCCAGCAGCTTACGACTTCCAGGGACAGGGCGTGACGAGCAGTACTTC. It specifies CASSLRLPGTGRDEQYF.

V and J are TRBV5-1 and TRBJ2-5; a possible D gene is TRBD2 (5 bases). V gave up 0 bases and J gave up 2 bases, with 17 bases separating them. The V gene's germline CDR1 is SGHRS and CDR2 YFSETQ. This CDR3 has 17 amino acids. The CDR3 region has the DNA TGCGCCAGCAGCTTGGGGCTGAGGCGGGCTAAACAAGAGACCCAGTACTTC. As protein: CASSLGLRRAKQETQYF.

This clone was seen a single time. The chain is built from TRBV15 and TRBJ1-4; no firm D call. The germline CDR1 and CDR2 sequences are LNHNV and YYDKDF (reference sequence). V lost 0 bases and J lost 3, with 5 bases in between. This CDR3 is built from 14 residues. The CDR3 sequence: CATSRDNANEKLFF. The CDR3 DNA sequence: TGTGCCACCAGCAGAGATAATGCTAATGAAAAACTGTTTTTT.

V gene TRBV7-9 combines with J gene TRBJ2-1; no clear D gene. The ends were cut back, 2 bases at V and 0 bases at J, with 14 bases in the middle. CDR1 is SEHNR and CDR2 is FQNEAQ in the germline V gene (reference sequence). The CDR3 has 17 amino acids. The CDR3 loop reads CASSLNLSPSSYNEQFF. CDR3 DNA: TGTGCCAGCAGCTTAAATCTGAGTCCGAGCTCCTACAATGAGCAGTTCTTC.

J is TRBJ2-2 and V is TRBV11-2, with no clear D. V lost 3 bases to trimming and J lost 3 bases, with 14 bases between them. CDR3 length: 16 residues. Germline-derived CDR1 and CDR2 are SGHAT and FQNNGV. The CDR3 region has the DNA TGTGCCAGCAGCTTGCTTCCCCCCCGCGACACCGGGGAGCTGTTTTTT. This codes for CASSLLPPRDTGELFF. Together with reference TRBV11-2 and TRBJ2-2, the CDR3 gives the full variable domain: EAGVAQSPRYKIIEKRQSVAFWCNPISGHATLYWYQQILGQGPKLLIQFQNNGVVDDSQLPKDRFSAERLKGVDSTLKIQPAKLEDSAVYLCASSLLPPRDTGELFFGEGSRLTVL.

This clone was observed a few times. The chain carries TRBV3-1 (or the pseudogene TRBV3-2) and TRBJ1-2; D is undetermined. The CDR3 is made up of 13 amino acids. V lost 3 bases to trimming and J lost 4 bases, with 9 bases between them. Per germline, CDR1 LGHDT and CDR2 YNNKEL (reference sequence). In DNA form, the CDR3 reads TGTGCCAGCAGCCACACAGAGCTCTATGGCTACACCTTC. The encoded protein is CASSHTELYGYTF.

The J gene is TRBJ2-7, the V gene TRBV18, with 11 bases lining up with TRBD2. The germline V gene has CDR1 KGHSH and CDR2 LQKENI. V was clipped by 3 bases and J by 3 bases; unmatched bases: 4. The CDR3 spans 15 residues. CDR3 nucleotides: TGTGCCAGCTCACCGGCCGGGACTAGCGGCTACGAGCAGTACTTC. Translated: CASSPAGTSGYEQYF.

The rearrangement links TRBV3-1 (or the pseudogene TRBV3-2) to TRBJ2-1; unclear D gene. CDR1 and CDR2 from the germline V gene are LGHDT and YNNKEL (reference sequence). Between the trimmed V and J ends, which lost 1 base and 4 bases, there was a span of 11 bases. The CDR3 spans 15 residues. CDR3 protein: CASSQVATQYNEQFF. The CDR3 DNA follows: TGTGCCAGCAGCCAAGTTGCGACACAATACAATGAGCAGTTCTTC.

This clone was detected a few times. This chain links TRBV28 with TRBJ1-1; a weak D match, TRBD1 (5 bases). Trimming removed 6 bases at V and 3 bases at J, with 11 bases between. CDR1 MDHEN and CDR2 SYDVKM come from the germline V gene. The CDR3 loop spans 13 amino acids. CDR3 DNA: TGTGCCAGCAGACCCGACAGACACACTGAAGCTTTCTTT. The encoded protein is CASRPDRHTEAFF.

The V and J genes are TRBV28 and TRBJ2-7; 11 positions agree with TRBD2. Germline assignment: CDR1 MDHEN and CDR2 SYDVKM. The CDR3 is 16 amino acids. Germline trimming cut 5 bases from V and 5 bases from J; bases unmatched to any gene: 11. CDR3 sequence (DNA): TGTGCCAGCAGTCTACTAGCGGGAGTGCTTTTCGACGAGCAGTACTTC. Its translation: CASSLLAGVLFDEQYF.

DNA of the CDR3: TGTGCCAGCGTACCCTCAGGCGAGGGTGAGCAGTTCTTC. Its protein product is CASVPSGEGEQFF. The chain combines TRBV12-3 or TRBV12-4 with TRBJ2-1; weak D call: TRBD2 (5 bases). V lost 8 bases and J 9 bases, leaving 17 bases between the germline ends. This CDR3 has 13 residues.

This clone was seen just once. The chain employs TRBV4-1 and TRBJ1-3, with no clear D. Germline-derived CDR1 and CDR2 are MGHRA and YSYEKL. V dropped 4 bases and J dropped 0 bases, with 10 bases sitting between them. This CDR3 contains 15 residues. CDR3 DNA: TGCGCCAGCAGCCCAGACGGGAGCTCTGGAAACACCATATATTTT. Its protein is CASSPDGSSGNTIYF.

The chain couples TRBV21-1 to TRBJ1-5; no check of the table's D call, TRBD1, against the DNA was made. TRBV21-1 is termed a pseudogene. This CDR3 comprises 20 residues. CDR3 in DNA: TGTGCCAGCACCCCCCATGGTGGCAGGGGGCGCGAGGCAAGCAATCAGCCCCAGCATTTT. It encodes CASTPHGGRGREASNQPQHF.

The rearrangement uses TRBV7-2 and TRBJ1-6; D not certain. The V gene lost 6 bases and the J gene lost 0 bases, with 12 bases spanning the gap. The CDR3 spans 16 residues. Germline V gene lookup returns CDR1 SGHTA and CDR2 FQGNSA. This CDR3 is CASRDSVNSYNSPLHF. The CDR3 nucleotides are TGTGCCAGCAGAGACTCAGTGAACTCCTATAATTCACCCCTCCACTTT. The variable domain in full, completed from reference TRBV7-2 and TRBJ1-6, reads GAGVSQSPSNKVTEKGKDVELRCDPISGHTALYWYRQSLGQGLEFLIYFQGNSAPDKSGLPSDRFSAERTGGSVSTLTIQRTQQEDSAVYLCASRDSVNSYNSPLHFGNGTRLTVT.

This clone was counted a single time. The rearrangement joins TRBV14 to TRBJ2-7; 9 bases map to TRBD1. Unmatched junction bases numbered 8, after V lost 5 bases and J lost 6 bases. Germline CDR1 SGHDN, CDR2 FVKESK. The CDR3 length is 14 residues. CDR3 residues: CASSFGTGSLEQYF. Written as DNA, the CDR3 is TGTGCCAGCAGCTTCGGGACAGGGTCCCTCGAGCAGTACTTC.

The chain has TRBV18 and TRBJ1-1; no definite D call. There are 15 residues in the CDR3. Germline assignment: CDR1 KGHSH and CDR2 LQKENI. Between the trimmed V and J ends, which lost 3 bases and 1 base, there was a span of 12 bases. CDR3 DNA: TGTGCCAGCTCACCCGGTCATTTAACGAACACTGAAGCTTTCTTT. As protein: CASSPGHLTNTEAFF.

The J gene is TRBJ2-7, the V gene TRBV6-1, with 13 bases that match TRBD2. Germline lookup yields CDR1 MNHNS and CDR2 SASEGT. J gave up 2 bases and V 0 bases, and 10 bases lay outside the gene matches. CDR3 size: 19 residues. The chain's CDR3 is CASSEALGGTSGTTYEQYF. For the CDR3, the DNA is TGTGCCAGCAGTGAAGCGCTAGGGGGGACTAGCGGGACCACCTACGAGCAGTACTTC.

V gene TRBV9 combines with J gene TRBJ2-7; TRBD1 matches at 9 bases. CDR1 and CDR2 from the germline V gene are SGDLS and YYNGEE. There are 16 residues in the CDR3. With V trimmed by 3 bases and J by 6 bases, 13 bases remained unmatched. This CDR3 is CASSADGGTGMGEQYF. CDR3 bases: TGTGCCAGCAGCGCCGACGGGGGGACAGGGATGGGCGAGCAGTACTTC.

V and J are TRBV7-3 and TRBJ2-1; 10 positions match TRBD2. CDR3 length: 14 amino acids. Germline CDR1 and CDR2: SGHTA and FQGTGA. V trimming: 2 bases; J trimming: 8 bases; junction bases outside the gene matches: 3. The CDR3 DNA reads TGTGCCAGCAGCTTAGGGACTAGCGCGGATGAGCAGTTCTTC. It specifies CASSLGTSADEQFF. Combining the CDR3 with reference TRBV7-3 and TRBJ2-1 gives the whole variable domain GAGVSQTPSNKVTEKGKYVELRCDPISGHTALYWYRQSLGQGPEFLIYFQGTGAADDSGLPNDRFFAVRPEGSVSTLKIQRTERGDSAVYLCASSLGTSADEQFFGPGTRLTVL.

This sequence joins TRBV9 and TRBJ2-7; tentative D call: TRBD1 (7 bases). The CDR3 extends over 15 amino acids. Germline V gene data show CDR1 as SGDLS and CDR2 as YYNGEE. Trimming stripped 4 bases from V and 0 bases from J, with 14 bases between. Here the CDR3 DNA reads TGTGCCAGCAGCCTGGGGGGACAGAGCTCCTACGAGCAGTACTTC. Encoded protein: CASSLGGQSSYEQYF.

About this clone: This CDR3 is also generated by other DNA sequences in the sample. DNA of the CDR3: TGTGCCAGTAGTATCCTACCTTCCAATGAGCAGTTCTTC. Translation gives CASSILPSNEQFF. The chain joins TRBV19 to TRBJ2-1; D is undetermined. Germline-derived CDR1 and CDR2 are LNHDA and SQIVND (reference sequence). Trimming took 3 bases from V and 6 from J, leaving 9 bases between them. The CDR3 totals 13 residues.

The chain links TRBV28 to TRBJ2-7; 10 positions agree with TRBD1. J lost 4 bases, V lost 8 bases, and 14 bases had no gene match. The CDR3 spans 16 residues. From germline, CDR1 is MDHEN and CDR2 SYDVKM. CDR3 in DNA: TGTGCCAGCCCACCTTCGGGACAGGGGACCCATTACGAGCAGTACTTC. Amino acids: CASPPSGQGTHYEQYF.